The rows below give T cell receptor beta chains drawn from one sample of a study of blood T cell dynamics during melanoma immunotherapy. Only in-frame clones appear in the TCRdb table, and some are missing; sequencing was by immunoSEQ multiplex PCR. The sample lists some 10,000 clones, roughly 80% occurring once. The sequenced sample was blood, obtained from a patient treated with checkpoint blockade. The receptor set was obtained from a human donor with melanoma. CDR3s include the opening cysteine and the closing phenylalanine or tryptophan.

>TRBV18|TRBJ1-4
CASSPSGTPNEKLFF
>TRBV10-2|NA
CASSEGTGATYEQYF
>TRBV2|TRBJ1-1
CASRSQMNTEAFF
>TRBV6-1|TRBJ1-5
CASSEAWASNQPQHF
>TRBV28|TRBJ1-4
CASSFEGATNEKLFF
>TRBV6-1|TRBJ2-1
CASSARTSGSHEQFF
>TRBV29-1|TRBJ1-2
CSVGSSNYGYTF
>TRBV7-9|TRBJ1-3
CASSPSGGNSGNTIYF
>TRBV2|TRBJ1-2
CASSVSTNYGYTF
>TRBV5-1|TRBJ2-5
CASNPWTGIRETQYF
>TRBV2|TRBJ1-4
CASSVMGQGYEKLFF
>TRBV7-9|TRBJ2-7
CASSSGEQYF
>TRBV11-2|TRBJ2-2
CASSLMGLDAGELFF
>TRBV2|TRBJ2-2
CASRGDSANTGELFF
>TRBV19|TRBJ1-1
CASSTLGQNTEAFF
>TRBV29-1|TRBJ2-1
CTRFISTSSNEQFF
>TRBV7-9|TRBJ2-6
CASSFTGAGANVLTF
>TRBV2|TRBJ1-1
CASSLNGLNTEAFF
>TRBV9|TRBJ2-7
CASSVDVGGRHEQYF
>TRBV2|TRBJ2-2
CASGLRDPNTGELFF
>TRBV28|TRBJ2-1
CATFSTGTAGRGEQFF
>TRBV15|TRBJ1-1
CATSRDYYEAFF
>TRBV18|TRBJ2-2
CASSPRGALNTGELFF
>TRBV7-2|TRBJ2-3
CASSHFGDTQYF
>TRBV5-6|TRBJ2-5
CASSLRLETQYF
>TRBV19|TRBJ1-5
CASSIGNGQGYQPQHF
>TRBV7-2|TRBJ1-1
CASSFNPSARGSEAFF
>TRBV2|TRBJ2-7
CASSPPHYEQYF
>TRBV18|TRBJ2-4
CASSPPGQAKNIQYF
>TRBV7-6|TRBJ1-6
CASSAFTGYNSPLHF
>TRBV6-5|TRBJ2-7
CASSSDRGVGYEQYF
>TRBV18|TRBJ2-2
CASSPPPGEGRTGELFF
>TRBV5-5|TRBJ2-1
CASSLVIGGDNEQFF
>TRBV18|TRBJ2-4
CASSPDRTPSVQYF
>TRBV5-5|TRBJ1-1
CASSLDAGGTEAFF
>TRBV5-5|TRBJ2-6
CASSWGSGPPSGANVLTF